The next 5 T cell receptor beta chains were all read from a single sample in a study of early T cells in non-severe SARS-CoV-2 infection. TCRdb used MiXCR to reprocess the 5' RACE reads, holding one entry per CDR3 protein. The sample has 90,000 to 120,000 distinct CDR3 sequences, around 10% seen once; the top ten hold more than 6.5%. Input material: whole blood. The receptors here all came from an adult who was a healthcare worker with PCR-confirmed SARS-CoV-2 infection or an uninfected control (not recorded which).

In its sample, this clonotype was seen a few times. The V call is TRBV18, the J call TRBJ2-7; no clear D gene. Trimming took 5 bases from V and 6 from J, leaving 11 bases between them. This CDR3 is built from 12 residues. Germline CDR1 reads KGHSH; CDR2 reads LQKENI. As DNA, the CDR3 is TGTGCCAGCTCAATGGAGCGAGTCGAGCAGTACTTC. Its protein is CASSMERVEQYF.

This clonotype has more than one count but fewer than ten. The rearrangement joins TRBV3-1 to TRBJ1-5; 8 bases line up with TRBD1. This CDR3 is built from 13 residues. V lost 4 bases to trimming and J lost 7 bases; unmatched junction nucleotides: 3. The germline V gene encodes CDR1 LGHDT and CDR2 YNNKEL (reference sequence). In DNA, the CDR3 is TGTGCCAGCAGCCCAGGGGGCATACAGCCCCAGCATTTT. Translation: CASSPGGIQPQHF.

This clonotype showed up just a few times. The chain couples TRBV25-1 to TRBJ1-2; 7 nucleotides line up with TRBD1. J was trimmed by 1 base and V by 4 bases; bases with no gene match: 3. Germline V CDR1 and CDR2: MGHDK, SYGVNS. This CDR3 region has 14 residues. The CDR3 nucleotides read TGTGCCAGCAGTGTCACAGGGGTTAACTATGGCTACACCTTC. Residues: CASSVTGVNYGYTF.

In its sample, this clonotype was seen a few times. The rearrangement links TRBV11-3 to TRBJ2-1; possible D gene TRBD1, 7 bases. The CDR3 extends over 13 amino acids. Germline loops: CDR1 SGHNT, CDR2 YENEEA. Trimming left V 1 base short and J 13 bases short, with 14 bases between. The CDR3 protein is CASSLVAGQKQFF. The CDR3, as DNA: TGTGCCAGCAGCTTAGTGGCGGGACAGAAACAGTTCTTC. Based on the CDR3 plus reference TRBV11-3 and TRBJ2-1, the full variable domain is EAGVVQSPRYKIIEKKQPVAFWCNPISGHNTLYWYLQNLGQGPELLIRYENEEAVDDSQLPKDRFSAERLKGVDSTLKIQPAELGDSAVYLCASSLVAGQKQFFGPGTRLTVL.

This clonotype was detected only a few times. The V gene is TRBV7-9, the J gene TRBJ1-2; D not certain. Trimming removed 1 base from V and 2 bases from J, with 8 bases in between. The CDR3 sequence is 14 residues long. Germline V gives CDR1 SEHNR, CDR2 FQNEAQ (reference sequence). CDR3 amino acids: CASSLGLGNYGYTF. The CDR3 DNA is TGTGCCAGCAGCTTAGGTCTGGGAAACTATGGCTACACCTTC.